This TCR beta chain comes out of a study of prognosis after radiotherapy for stage I lung cancer. Genomic DNA provided the template from which TCR beta CDR3 was amplified by two-round multiplex PCR. First-round PCR, the initial amplification, used primers specific to each TRBV and TRBJ gene. Via MiXCR, TCRdb re-called the multiplex PCR reads, giving one row per CDR3 protein. Among approximately 11,000 distinct CDR3 sequences listed, around 55% were seen once. Each of the patients had no lymph node involvement on CT and PET/CT and no prior chemotherapy, radiotherapy or other malignancies. The CDR3 has 14 residues. Germline values: CDR1 SEHNR, CDR2 FQNEAQ (reference sequence). V shed 3 bases, J shed 6 bases, and the junction held 6 bases outside the gene matches.

V gene TRBV7-9 combines with J gene TRBJ2-7, with 9 bases aligning to TRBD1. This TCR derives from a donor of 50 years or more with non-small cell lung cancer. Sequencing used PBMCs, obtained before or after stereotactic body radiation therapy (not recorded which). As DNA, the CDR3 is TGTGCCAGCAGCTTGTGGACAGGGGAGGGCGAGCAGTACTTC. Its protein product is CASSLWTGEGEQYF.